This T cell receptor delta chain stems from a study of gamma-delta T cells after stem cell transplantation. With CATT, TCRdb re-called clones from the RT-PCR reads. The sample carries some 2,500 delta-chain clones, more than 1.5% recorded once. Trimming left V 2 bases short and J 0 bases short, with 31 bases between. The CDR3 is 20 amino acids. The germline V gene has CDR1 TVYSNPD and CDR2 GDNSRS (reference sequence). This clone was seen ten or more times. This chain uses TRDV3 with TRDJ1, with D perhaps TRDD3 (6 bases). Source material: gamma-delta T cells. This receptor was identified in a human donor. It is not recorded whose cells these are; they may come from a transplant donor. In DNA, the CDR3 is TGTGCCTTTTCCCCTCCTCCTGTTCTCTGGGGATCTATCCACACCGATAAACTCATCTTT. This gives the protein CAFSPPPVLWGSIHTDKLIF.